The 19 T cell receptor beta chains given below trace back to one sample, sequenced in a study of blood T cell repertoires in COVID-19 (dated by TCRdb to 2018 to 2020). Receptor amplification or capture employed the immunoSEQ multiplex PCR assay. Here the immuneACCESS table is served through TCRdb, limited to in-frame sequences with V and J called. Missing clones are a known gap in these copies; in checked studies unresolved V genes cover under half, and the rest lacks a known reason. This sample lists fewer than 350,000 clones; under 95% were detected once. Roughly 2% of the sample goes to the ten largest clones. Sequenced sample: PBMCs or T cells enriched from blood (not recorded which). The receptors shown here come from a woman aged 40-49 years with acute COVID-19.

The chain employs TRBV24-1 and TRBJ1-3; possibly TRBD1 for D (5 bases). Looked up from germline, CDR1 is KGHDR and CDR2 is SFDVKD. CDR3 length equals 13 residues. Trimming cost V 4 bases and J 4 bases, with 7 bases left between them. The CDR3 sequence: CATSEWGGNTIYF. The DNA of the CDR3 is TGTGCCACCAGTGAATGGGGCGGAAACACCATATATTTT.

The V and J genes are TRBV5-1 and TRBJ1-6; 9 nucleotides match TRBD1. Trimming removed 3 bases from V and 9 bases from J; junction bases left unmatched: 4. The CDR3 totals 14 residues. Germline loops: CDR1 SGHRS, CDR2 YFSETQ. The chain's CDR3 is CASSSDRGGSPLHF. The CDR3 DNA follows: TGCGCCAGCAGCTCGGACAGGGGTGGTTCACCCCTCCACTTT.

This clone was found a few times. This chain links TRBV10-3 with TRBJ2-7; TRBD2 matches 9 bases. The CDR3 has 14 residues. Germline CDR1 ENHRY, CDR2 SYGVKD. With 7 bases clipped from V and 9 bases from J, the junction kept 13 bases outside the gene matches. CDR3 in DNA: TGTGCCATCAAAGGGGCTAGCGGGACTGGGGGGCAGTACTTC. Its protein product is CAIKGASGTGGQYF.

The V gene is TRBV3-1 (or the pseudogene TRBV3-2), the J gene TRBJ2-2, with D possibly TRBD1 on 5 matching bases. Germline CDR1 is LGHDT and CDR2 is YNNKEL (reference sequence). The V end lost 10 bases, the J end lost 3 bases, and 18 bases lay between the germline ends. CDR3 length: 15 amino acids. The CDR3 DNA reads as TGTGCCACCACGAGATCAAGGGGTGACACCGGGGAGCTGTTTTTT. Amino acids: CATTRSRGDTGELFF.

CDR3 sequence: CASSLEAGGIYEQYF. Here the CDR3 DNA reads TGTGCCAGCAGCTTAGAAGCGGGAGGGATATACGAGCAGTACTTC. J is TRBJ2-7 and V is TRBV7-2, with 10 nucleotides matching TRBD2. The CDR3 length is 15 residues. The ends lost 1 base at V and 4 bases at J; junction bases unmatched: 4. Germline CDR1 SGHTA, CDR2 FQGNSA. The full variable domain, completed using reference TRBV7-2 and TRBJ2-7, is GAGVSQSPSNKVTEKGKDVELRCDPISGHTALYWYRQSLGQGLEFLIYFQGNSAPDKSGLPSDRFSAERTGGSVSTLTIQRTQQEDSAVYLCASSLEAGGIYEQYFGPGTRLTVT.

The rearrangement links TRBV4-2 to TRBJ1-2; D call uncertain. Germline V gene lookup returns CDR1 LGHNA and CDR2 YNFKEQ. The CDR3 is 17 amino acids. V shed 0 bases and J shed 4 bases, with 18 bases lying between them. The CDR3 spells CASSQDPDLNWVYGYTF. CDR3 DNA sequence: TGTGCCAGCAGCCAAGATCCTGACTTAAACTGGGTCTATGGCTACACCTTC.

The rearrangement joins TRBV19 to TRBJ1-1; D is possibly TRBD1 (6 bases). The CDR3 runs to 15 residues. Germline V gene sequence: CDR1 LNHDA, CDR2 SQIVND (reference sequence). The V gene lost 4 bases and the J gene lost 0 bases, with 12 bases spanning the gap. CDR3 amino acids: CASSRTGTMNTEAFF. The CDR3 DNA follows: TGTGCCAGTAGTAGAACAGGGACGATGAACACTGAAGCTTTCTTT.

The CDR3 region is CAWSVGLAVGELFF. CDR3 coding DNA: TGTGCCTGGAGTGTAGGACTAGCGGTTGGGGAGCTGTTTTTT. The rearrangement uses TRBV30 and TRBJ2-2; TRBD2 agrees at 10 bases. Per the germline V gene, CDR1 is GTSNPN and CDR2 is SVGIG (reference sequence). V trimming: 0 bases; J trimming: 8 bases; junction bases outside the gene matches: 3. The CDR3 totals 14 residues.

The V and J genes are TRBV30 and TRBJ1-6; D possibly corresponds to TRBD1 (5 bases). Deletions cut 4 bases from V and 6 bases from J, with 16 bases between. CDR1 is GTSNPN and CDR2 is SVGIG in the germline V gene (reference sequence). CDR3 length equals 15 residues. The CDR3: CAWTIPDSLNSPLHF. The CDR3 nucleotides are TGTGCCTGGACGATACCTGACAGCCTTAATTCACCCCTCCACTTT.

The CDR3 here is CASSLAGGVHNQPQHF. CDR3 coding DNA: TGTGCCAGCAGCTTGGCAGGAGGGGTCCACAATCAGCCCCAGCATTTT. The chain combines TRBV5-8 with TRBJ1-5; tentative D call: TRBD1 (5 bases). The V gene's germline CDR1 is SGHTS and CDR2 YDEGEE. Trimming shortened V by 0 bases and J by 3 bases, and 13 bases separated the two germline ends. This CDR3 spans 16 amino acids.

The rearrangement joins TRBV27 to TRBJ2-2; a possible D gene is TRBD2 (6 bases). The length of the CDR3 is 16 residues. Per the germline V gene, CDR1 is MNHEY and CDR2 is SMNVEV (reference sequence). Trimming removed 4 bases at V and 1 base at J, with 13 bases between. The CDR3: CASSWSGLRNTGELFF. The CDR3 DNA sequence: TGTGCCAGCAGTTGGTCGGGACTCAGGAACACCGGGGAGCTGTTTTTT.

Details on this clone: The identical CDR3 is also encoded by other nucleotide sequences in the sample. This CDR3 is CASSLGQGDTEAFF. CDR3 in DNA: TGTGCCAGCAGCTTGGGACAGGGGGACACTGAAGCTTTCTTT. The chain combines TRBV7-9 with TRBJ1-1, with 11 bases that match TRBD1. Trimming at V came to 3 bases and at J to 3 bases, leaving 0 bases not matched to a gene. CDR1 and CDR2 (germline): SEHNR, FQNEAQ (reference sequence). This CDR3 comprises 14 residues.

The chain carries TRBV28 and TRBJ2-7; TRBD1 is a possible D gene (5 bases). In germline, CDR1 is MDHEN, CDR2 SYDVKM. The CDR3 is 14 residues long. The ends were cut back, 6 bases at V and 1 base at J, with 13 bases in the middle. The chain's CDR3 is CASSPRAGSYEQYF. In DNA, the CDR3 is TGTGCCAGCAGCCCCCGGGCAGGGTCCTACGAGCAGTACTTC.

The CDR3 DNA reads TGTGCCAGCAGTGAAGCGTGGGAGTCCGAGCAGTACTTC. This translates into CASSEAWESEQYF. V and J are TRBV6-1 and TRBJ2-7, with a weak D call TRBD2 (5 bases). V lost 0 bases and J lost 6, with 9 bases in between. This CDR3 spans 13 amino acids. Germline values: CDR1 MNHNS, CDR2 SASEGT.

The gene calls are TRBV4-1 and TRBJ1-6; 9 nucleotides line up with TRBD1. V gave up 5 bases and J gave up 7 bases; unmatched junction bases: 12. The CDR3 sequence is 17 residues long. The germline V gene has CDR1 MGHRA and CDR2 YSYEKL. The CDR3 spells CASSNHFSGQGNSPLHF. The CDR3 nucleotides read TGCGCCAGCAGCAATCACTTCTCGGGACAGGGAAATTCACCCCTCCACTTT.

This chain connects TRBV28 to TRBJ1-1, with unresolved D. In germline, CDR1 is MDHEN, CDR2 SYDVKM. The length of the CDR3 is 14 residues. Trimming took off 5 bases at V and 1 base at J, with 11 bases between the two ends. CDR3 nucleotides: TGTGCCAGCAGTCCCCCGCGGCAGAACACTGAAGCTTTCTTT. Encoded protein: CASSPPRQNTEAFF.

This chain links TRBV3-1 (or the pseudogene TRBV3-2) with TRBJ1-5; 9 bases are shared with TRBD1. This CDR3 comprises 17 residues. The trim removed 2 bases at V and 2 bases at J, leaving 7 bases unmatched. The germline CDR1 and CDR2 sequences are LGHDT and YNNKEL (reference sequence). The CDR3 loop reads CASSQRGQGTGNQPQHF. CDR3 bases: TGTGCCAGCAGCCAACGGGGACAGGGAACGGGCAATCAGCCCCAGCATTTT.

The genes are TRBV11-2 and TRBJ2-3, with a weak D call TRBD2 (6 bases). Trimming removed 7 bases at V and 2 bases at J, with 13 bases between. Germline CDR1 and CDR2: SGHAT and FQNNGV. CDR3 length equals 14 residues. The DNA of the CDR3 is TGTGCCAGCAACCAGGGACTCTACACAGATACGCAGTATTTT. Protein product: CASNQGLYTDTQYF.

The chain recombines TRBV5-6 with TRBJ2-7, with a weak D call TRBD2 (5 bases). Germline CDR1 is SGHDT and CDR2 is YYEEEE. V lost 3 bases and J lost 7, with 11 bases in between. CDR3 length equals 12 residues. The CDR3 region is CASSSGLPEQYF. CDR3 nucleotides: TGTGCCAGCAGCTCCGGACTCCCAGAGCAGTACTTC.